This T cell receptor beta chain stems from a study of blood T cells in healthy people across ages. Study-wide results and limits: Lack of knowledge of donor CMV status possibly confounded expanded clonotype changes. It was not possible, with unsorted PBMCs, to conclusively compare naive and antigen-experienced cells.

Worth noting for this clonotype: Its specificity is unknown.

The second PCR ran about 7 to 12 cycles with a sample-barcoded 5' primer and J-beta primers. TCRdb called the 5' RACE reads again in MiXCR, with one record for every CDR3 protein. This table has some 640,000 distinct CDR3 sequences, about half appearing once. CDR3 size: 15 residues. V dropped 2 bases and J dropped 7 bases, with 17 bases sitting between them. Germline V lookup: CDR1 MNHEY, CDR2 SMNVEV (reference sequence). Isolating PBMCs gave at least 6.5 million of these cells per sample. The chain uses TRBV27 and TRBJ1-2, with a possible D match to TRBD1 (5 bases). This clonotype was obtained from a woman in her sixties in good health. Sequenced sample: blood. CDR3 bases: TGTGCCAGCAGTTTAAAAAGTACAGGATCTTCTGGCTACACCTTC. The encoded protein is CASSLKSTGSSGYTF.